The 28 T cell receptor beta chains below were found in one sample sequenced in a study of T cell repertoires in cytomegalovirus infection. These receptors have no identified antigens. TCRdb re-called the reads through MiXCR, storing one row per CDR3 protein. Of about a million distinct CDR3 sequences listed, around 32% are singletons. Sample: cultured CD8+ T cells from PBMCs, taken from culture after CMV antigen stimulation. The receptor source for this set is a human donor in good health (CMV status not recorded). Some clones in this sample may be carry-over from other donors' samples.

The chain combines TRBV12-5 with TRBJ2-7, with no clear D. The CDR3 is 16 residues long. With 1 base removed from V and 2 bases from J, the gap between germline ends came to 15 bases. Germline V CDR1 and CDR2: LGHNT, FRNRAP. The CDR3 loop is CASGLDKGPTTYEQYF. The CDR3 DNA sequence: TGTGCTAGTGGTTTGGATAAAGGGCCAACAACCTACGAGCAGTACTTC.

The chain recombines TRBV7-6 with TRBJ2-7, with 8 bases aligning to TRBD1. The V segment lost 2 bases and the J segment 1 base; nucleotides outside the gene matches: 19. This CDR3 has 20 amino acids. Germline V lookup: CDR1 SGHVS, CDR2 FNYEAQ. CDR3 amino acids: CASSLYPTQSRQGKSYEQYF. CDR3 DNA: TGTGCCAGCAGCTTATATCCTACCCAATCACGACAGGGGAAGTCCTACGAGCAGTACTTC.

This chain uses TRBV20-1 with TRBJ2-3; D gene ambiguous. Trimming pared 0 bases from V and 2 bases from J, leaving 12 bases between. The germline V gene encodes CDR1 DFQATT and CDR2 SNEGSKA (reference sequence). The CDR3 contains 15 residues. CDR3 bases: TGCAGTGCTAGAGATCGAGGCGCCCCCACAGATACGCAGTATTTT. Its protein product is CSARDRGAPTDTQYF.

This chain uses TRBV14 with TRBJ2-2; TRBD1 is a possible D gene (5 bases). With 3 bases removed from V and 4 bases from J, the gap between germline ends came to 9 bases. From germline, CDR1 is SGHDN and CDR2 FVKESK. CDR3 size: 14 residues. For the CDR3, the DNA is TGTGCCAGCAGCCAGCCAGGGTCCACCGGGGAGCTGTTTTTT. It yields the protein CASSQPGSTGELFF.

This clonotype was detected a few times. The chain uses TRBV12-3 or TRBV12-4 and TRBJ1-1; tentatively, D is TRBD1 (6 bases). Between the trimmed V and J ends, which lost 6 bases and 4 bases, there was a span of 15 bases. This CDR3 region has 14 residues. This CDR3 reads CASSLAGAATEAFF. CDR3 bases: TGTGCCAGCAGCCTCGCGGGGGCAGCCACTGAAGCTTTCTTT.

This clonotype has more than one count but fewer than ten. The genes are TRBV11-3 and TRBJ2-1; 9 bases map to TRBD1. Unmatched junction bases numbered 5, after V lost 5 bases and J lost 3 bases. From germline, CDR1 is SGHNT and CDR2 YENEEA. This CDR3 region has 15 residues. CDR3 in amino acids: CASSPRQGVYNEQFF. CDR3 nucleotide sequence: TGTGCCAGCAGCCCAAGACAGGGGGTCTACAATGAGCAGTTCTTC.

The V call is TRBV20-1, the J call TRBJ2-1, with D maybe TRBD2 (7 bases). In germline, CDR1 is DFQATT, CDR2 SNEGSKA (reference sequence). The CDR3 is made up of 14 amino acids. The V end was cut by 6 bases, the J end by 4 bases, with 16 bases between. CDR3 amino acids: CSAGKGGGYNEQFF. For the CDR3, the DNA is TGCAGTGCCGGGAAGGGGGGGGGTTACAATGAGCAGTTCTTC.

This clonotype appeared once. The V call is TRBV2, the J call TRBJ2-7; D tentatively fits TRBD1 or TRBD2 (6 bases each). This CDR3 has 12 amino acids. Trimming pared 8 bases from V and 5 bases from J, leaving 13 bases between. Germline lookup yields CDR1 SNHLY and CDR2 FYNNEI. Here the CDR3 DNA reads TGTGCCAGCCCGAAGGGGGGTCACGAGCAGTACGTC. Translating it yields CASPKGGHEQYV.

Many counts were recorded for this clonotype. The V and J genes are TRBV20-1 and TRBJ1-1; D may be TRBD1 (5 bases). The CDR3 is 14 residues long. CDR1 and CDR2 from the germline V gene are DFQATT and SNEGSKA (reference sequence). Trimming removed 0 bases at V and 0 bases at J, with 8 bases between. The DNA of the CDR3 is TGCAGTGCTAGAGAAGGGGCCGTGAACACTGAAGCTTTCTTT. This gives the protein CSAREGAVNTEAFF.

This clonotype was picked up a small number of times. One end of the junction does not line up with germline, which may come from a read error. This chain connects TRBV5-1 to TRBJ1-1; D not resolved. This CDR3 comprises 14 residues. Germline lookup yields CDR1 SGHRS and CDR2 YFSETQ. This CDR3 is CASSADGPNTEAFF. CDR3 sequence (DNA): TGTGCCAGTAGTGCGGACGGTCCAAACACTGAAGCTTTCTTT.

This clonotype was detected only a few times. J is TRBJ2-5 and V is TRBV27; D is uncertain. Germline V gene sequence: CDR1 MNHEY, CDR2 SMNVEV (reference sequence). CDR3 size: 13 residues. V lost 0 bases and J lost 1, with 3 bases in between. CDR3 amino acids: CASSLSSQETQYF. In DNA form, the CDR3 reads TGTGCCAGCAGTTTATCCTCCCAAGAGACCCAGTACTTC.

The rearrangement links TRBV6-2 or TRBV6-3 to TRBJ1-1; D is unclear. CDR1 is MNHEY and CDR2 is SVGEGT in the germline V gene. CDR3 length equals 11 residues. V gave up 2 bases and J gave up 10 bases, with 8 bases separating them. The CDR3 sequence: CASSYGYGAFF. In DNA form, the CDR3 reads TGTGCCAGCAGTTACGGATATGGAGCTTTCTTT.

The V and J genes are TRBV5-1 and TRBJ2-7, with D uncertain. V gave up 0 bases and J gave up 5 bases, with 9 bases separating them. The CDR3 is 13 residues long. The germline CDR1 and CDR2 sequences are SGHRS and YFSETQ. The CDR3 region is CASSLDMDDEQYF. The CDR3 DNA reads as TGCGCCAGCAGCTTGGATATGGACGACGAGCAGTACTTC.

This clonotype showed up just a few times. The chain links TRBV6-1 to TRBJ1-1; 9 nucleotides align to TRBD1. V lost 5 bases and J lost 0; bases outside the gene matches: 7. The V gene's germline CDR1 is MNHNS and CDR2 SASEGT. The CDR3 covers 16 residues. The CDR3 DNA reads TGTGCCAGCAGTTTACGGACAGGGGTCCTGAACACTGAAGCTTTCTTT. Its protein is CASSLRTGVLNTEAFF.

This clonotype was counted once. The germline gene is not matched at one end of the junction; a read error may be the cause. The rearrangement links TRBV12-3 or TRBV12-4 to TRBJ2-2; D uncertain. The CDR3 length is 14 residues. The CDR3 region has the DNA TGTGTCAGCAACCCGACGGCAAGCACCGGGGAGCTGTTTTTT. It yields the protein CVSNPTASTGELFF.

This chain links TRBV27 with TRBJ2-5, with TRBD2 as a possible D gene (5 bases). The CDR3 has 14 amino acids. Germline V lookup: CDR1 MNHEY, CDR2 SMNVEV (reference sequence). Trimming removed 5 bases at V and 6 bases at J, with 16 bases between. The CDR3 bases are TGTGCCAGCAGTACCAGACGGAGGACGAAGACCCAGTACTTC. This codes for CASSTRRRTKTQYF.

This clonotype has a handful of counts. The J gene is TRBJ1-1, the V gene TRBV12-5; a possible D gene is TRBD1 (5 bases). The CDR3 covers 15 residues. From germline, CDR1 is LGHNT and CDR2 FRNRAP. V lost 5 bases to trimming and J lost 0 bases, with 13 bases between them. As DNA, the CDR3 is TGTGCTAGTGGTCCGCCGGGGGGGATGAACACTGAAGCTTTCTTT. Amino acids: CASGPPGGMNTEAFF.

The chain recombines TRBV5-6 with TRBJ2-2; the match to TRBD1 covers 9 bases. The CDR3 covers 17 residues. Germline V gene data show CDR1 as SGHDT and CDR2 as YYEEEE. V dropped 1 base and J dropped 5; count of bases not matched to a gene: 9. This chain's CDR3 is CASSLQTGTGWTGELFF. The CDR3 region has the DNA TGTGCCAGCAGCTTGCAAACCGGGACAGGGTGGACCGGGGAGCTGTTTTTT. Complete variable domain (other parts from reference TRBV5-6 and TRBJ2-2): DAGVTQSPTHLIKTRGQQVTLRCSPKSGHDTVSWYQQALGQGPQFIFQYYEEEERQRGNFPDRFSGHQFPNYSSELNVNALLLGDSALYLCASSLQTGTGWTGELFFGEGSRLTVL.

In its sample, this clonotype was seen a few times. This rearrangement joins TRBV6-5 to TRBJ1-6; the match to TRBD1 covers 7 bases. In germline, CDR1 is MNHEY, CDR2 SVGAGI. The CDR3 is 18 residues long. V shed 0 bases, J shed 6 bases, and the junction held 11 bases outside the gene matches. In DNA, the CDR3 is TGTGCCAGCAGTTACTCTTTTGATCCGGGACAGAGTAATTCACCCCTCCACTTT. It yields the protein CASSYSFDPGQSNSPLHF.

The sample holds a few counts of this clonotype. The CDR3 DNA reads as TGTGCCAGCAGCCTAAGTGGACAGGGCTTGAACACTGAAGCTTTCTTT. This encodes CASSLSGQGLNTEAFF. The chain uses TRBV7-9 and TRBJ1-1, with 8 nucleotides matching TRBD1. V gave up 5 bases and J gave up 0 bases; unmatched junction bases: 8. This CDR3 has 16 amino acids. Germline CDR1 and CDR2: SEHNR and FQNEAQ (reference sequence).

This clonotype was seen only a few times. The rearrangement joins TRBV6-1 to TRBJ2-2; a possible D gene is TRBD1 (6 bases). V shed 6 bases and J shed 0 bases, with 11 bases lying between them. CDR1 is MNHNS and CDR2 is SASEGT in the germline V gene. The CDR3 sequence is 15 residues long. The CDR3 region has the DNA TGTGCCAGCAGACTAGGACAGCCGAACACCGGGGAGCTGTTTTTT. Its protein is CASRLGQPNTGELFF.

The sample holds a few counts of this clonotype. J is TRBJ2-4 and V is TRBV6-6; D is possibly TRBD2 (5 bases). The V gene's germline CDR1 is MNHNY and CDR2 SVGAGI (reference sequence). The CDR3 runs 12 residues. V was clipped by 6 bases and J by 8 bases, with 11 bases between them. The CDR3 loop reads CASSPPRDIQYF. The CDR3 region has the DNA TGTGCCAGCAGCCCGCCGAGGGACATTCAGTACTTC.

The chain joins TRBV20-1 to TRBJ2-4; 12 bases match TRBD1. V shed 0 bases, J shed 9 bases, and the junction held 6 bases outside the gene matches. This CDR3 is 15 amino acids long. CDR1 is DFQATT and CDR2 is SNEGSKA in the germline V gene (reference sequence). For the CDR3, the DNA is TGCAGTGCTAGAGATAGGGGACAGGGGGCCAGCATTCAGTACTTC. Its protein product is CSARDRGQGASIQYF.

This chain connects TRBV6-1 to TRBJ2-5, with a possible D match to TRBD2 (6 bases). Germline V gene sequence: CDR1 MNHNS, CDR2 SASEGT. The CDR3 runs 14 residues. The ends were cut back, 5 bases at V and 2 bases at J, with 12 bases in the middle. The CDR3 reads CASSFLAIQETQYF. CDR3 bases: TGTGCCAGCAGTTTTCTAGCGATACAAGAGACCCAGTACTTC.

The CDR3 bases are TGTGCCAGTAGTACCGACGAGACAGGGCACAATCAGCCCCAGCATTTT. Its translation: CASSTDETGHNQPQHF. The genes are TRBV19 and TRBJ1-5; 7 positions match TRBD1. Germline V gives CDR1 LNHDA, CDR2 SQIVND (reference sequence). V trimming: 4 bases; J trimming: 3 bases; junction bases outside the gene matches: 9. The CDR3 consists of 16 residues.

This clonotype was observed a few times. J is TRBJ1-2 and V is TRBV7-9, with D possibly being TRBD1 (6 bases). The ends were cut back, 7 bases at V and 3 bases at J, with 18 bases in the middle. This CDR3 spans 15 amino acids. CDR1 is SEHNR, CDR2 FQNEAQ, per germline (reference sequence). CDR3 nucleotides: TGTGCCAGCACCGGTACCGGGACACCCGACTATGGCTACACCTTC. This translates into CASTGTGTPDYGYTF.

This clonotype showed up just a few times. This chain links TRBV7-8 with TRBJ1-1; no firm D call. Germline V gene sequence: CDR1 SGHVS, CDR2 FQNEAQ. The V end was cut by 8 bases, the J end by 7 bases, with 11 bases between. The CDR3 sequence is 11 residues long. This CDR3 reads CASWAEGEAFF. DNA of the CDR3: TGTGCCAGCTGGGCGGAGGGTGAAGCTTTCTTT.

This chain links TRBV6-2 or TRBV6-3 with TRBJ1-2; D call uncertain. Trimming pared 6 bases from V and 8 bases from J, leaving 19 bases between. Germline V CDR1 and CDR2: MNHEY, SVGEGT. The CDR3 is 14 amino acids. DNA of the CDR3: TGTGCCAGCAGCAACGAGATTGACTTGGTGGGCTACACCTTC. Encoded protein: CASSNEIDLVGYTF.